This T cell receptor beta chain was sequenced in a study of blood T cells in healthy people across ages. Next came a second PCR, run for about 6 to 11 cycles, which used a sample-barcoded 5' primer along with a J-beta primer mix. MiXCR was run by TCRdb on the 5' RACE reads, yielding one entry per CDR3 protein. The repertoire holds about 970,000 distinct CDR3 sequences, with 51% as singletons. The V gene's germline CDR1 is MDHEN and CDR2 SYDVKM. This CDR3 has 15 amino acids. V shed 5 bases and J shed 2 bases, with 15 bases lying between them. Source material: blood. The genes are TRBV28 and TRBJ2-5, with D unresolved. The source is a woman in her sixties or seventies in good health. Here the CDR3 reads CASSPQVWGQETQYF. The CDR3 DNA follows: TGTGCCAGCAGTCCACAAGTGTGGGGACAAGAGACCCAGTACTTC.